This T cell receptor (beta chain) was documented in a study of blood T cell repertoires in COVID-19 (dated by TCRdb to 2018 to 2020). Notes on the research overall: Samples covering the acute and convalescent phases of COVID-19 were provided by collaborators in the United States, Italy and Spain. The material from the prospective study consisted of cDNA or gDNA derived from T cells, B-cell-depleted T cells, or PBMCs. Subjects who had been exposed to COVID-19, were actively infected with it, or had recovered from it provided the deeply sampled blood TCRbeta repertoires that made up the dataset. The repertoires were released in a freely available public database intended as a resource for research on the immune response to SARS-CoV-2. The samples were drawn from the first 160 participants of the ongoing ImmuneRACE study and from over 950 subjects provided by 6 global collaborators. Nearly every sample came with metadata listing a de-identified subject ID, COVID-19 status, age in years and sex. HLA class I and class II types, where available, came from metadata supplied by the sample provider rather than from assay-based typing. What the study reported, not specific to this receptor: The amount of clinical and demographic metadata varied by source and participant and was provided uncurated.

To note about this clone: The antigen it recognizes is unknown. No much larger clone exists at a distance of one base, and base qualities are not known.

The CDR3 spans 17 residues, from the cysteine through the phenylalanine. Here the CDR3 DNA is all that survives: 51 bases in frame from base 1. Between the V and J ends, shortened by 2 bases and 9 bases respectively, the junction contains 24 bases. Whole blood was collected in K2EDTA tubes by collaborating institutions according to the institutions' own protocols. Collaborator samples were shipped for TCRbeta analysis as frozen whole blood, isolated PBMCs, or DNA extracted from either sample type. The immunoSEQ Assay, a bias-controlled multiplex PCR, was used to amplify TCRbeta CDR3 regions from genomic DNA. The authors' analysis ran thus. The number of nucleated cells in each sample was estimated by amplification of reference gene primers within the assay. Sequence reads were collapsed and filtered to measure the absolute abundance of every unique TCRbeta CDR3 rearrangement. For each sample, productive Simpson clonality was calculated as the square root of Simpson's diversity index over productive rearrangements. The table was pulled from immuneACCESS by TCRdb, which kept in-frame rearrangements only. Such tables lose some clones; where checked, under half of the loss comes from unresolved V genes, and the rest has no known cause. V, J and clone size derive from that table, while D and trimming were established from the DNA sequence. The sample contains a few hundred thousand clones, 70% to 90% of them found a single time. The ten largest make up 2.5% to 3.5% of the sample.

The sequenced sample consisted of peripheral blood. The chain employs TRBV5-3 and TRBJ2-1; the D segment could be TRBD2, given 6 matching bases. TRBV5-3 belongs to the ORF category, with a function that is uncertain. The TCR sequence derives from a woman in her 30s with active or convalescent COVID-19. The CDR3 protein: CARSFRLRRDSSREQFF. The nucleotides read TGTGCCAGAAGCTTTCGACTCAGGCGGGATTCGAGTCGTGAGCAGTTCTTC.